What follows are 15 T cell receptor beta chains derived from one specimen sequenced in a study of long-term antiretroviral therapy in people with HIV. It was version v3.0 of the immunoSEQ assay that was run at survey level. Produced via immunoSEQ multiplex PCR; TCRdb's table is partial and in-frame only. The table records about 39,000 clones, about 86% of them present only once. This specimen was unsorted PBMCs, taken 1.2 years after starting antiretroviral therapy. These receptors were taken from a woman in her forties or fifties with HIV.

This sequence joins TRBV4-1 and TRBJ1-4; D uncertain. V was shortened by 0 bases and J by 7 bases, with 15 bases between the two germline ends. The CDR3 covers 16 residues. Germline loops: CDR1 MGHRA, CDR2 YSYEKL. The CDR3 spells CASSQDFNGFGEKLFF. The CDR3 DNA sequence: TGCGCCAGCAGCCAAGATTTTAACGGTTTCGGTGAAAAACTGTTTTTT.

The V and J genes are TRBV2 and TRBJ1-3; 9 bases align to TRBD1. The trim removed 6 bases at V and 2 bases at J, leaving 11 bases unmatched. Germline CDR1 and CDR2: SNHLY and FYNNEI. The length of the CDR3 is 17 residues. In DNA form, the CDR3 reads TGTGCCAGCAGCCCCGGGACAGGGAATCTCGCTGGAAACACCATATATTTT. This encodes CASSPGTGNLAGNTIYF.

The chain combines TRBV30 with TRBJ1-2; no definite D call. V was clipped by 6 bases and J by 8 bases, with 22 bases between them. This CDR3 contains 14 residues. Germline V gene sequence: CDR1 GTSNPN, CDR2 SVGIG (reference sequence). CDR3 protein: CACPGVRRVYGYTF. CDR3 nucleotide sequence: TGTGCCTGCCCCGGGGTGCGGCGGGTCTACGGCTACACCTTC.

This chain uses TRBV15 with TRBJ2-1; D perhaps matches TRBD1 (6 bases). V lost 4 bases to trimming and J lost 5 bases, with 12 bases between them. Per the germline V gene, CDR1 is LNHNV and CDR2 is YYDKDF (reference sequence). The CDR3 loop spans 14 amino acids. The CDR3 spells CATSIRDKHNEQFF. The CDR3 DNA reads as TGTGCCACCAGCATCCGGGACAAACACAATGAGCAGTTCTTC.

V usage is TRBV2 and J usage is TRBJ2-3; TRBD2 might be the D (5 bases). Germline values: CDR1 SNHLY, CDR2 FYNNEI. Trimming removed 6 bases at V and 4 bases at J, with 14 bases between. CDR3 size: 14 residues. CDR3 in amino acids: CASSAGVAPDTQYF. The CDR3 DNA reads TGTGCCAGCAGCGCCGGGGTAGCGCCAGATACGCAGTATTTT.

The chain joins TRBV6-1 to TRBJ2-2; TRBD1 aligns across 9 bases. In germline, CDR1 is MNHNS, CDR2 SASEGT. V lost 0 bases and J lost 5; bases outside the gene matches: 4. This CDR3 comprises 16 residues. CDR3 DNA sequence: TGTGCCAGCAGTGAAGCTGGGGACAGGGTTACCGGGGAGCTGTTTTTT. Translated, it gives CASSEAGDRVTGELFF.

Only one count was recorded for this clone. The chain couples TRBV7-3 to TRBJ2-5; 12 nucleotides line up with TRBD1. Germline V CDR1 and CDR2: SGHTA, FQGTGA. The length of the CDR3 is 20 residues. J gave up 0 bases and V 2 bases, and 13 bases lay outside the gene matches. The DNA for the CDR3 is TGTGCCAGCAGCTTAGGTTGGCGTGGGACAGGGGGCTCTCACCAAGAGACCCAGTACTTC. Residues: CASSLGWRGTGGSHQETQYF.

The chain employs TRBV5-6 and TRBJ2-3; TRBD2 matches at 9 bases. Trimming took 2 bases from V and 4 from J; bases not matched to a gene: 11. The germline V gene encodes CDR1 SGHDT and CDR2 YYEEEE. The CDR3 loop spans 17 amino acids. CDR3 sequence (DNA): TGTGCCAGCAGCTTAAGTAACGGCGGGGGGGCGGCAGATACGCAGTATTTT. The encoded protein is CASSLSNGGGAADTQYF. The variable domain in full, completed from reference TRBV5-6 and TRBJ2-3, reads DAGVTQSPTHLIKTRGQQVTLRCSPKSGHDTVSWYQQALGQGPQFIFQYYEEEERQRGNFPDRFSGHQFPNYSSELNVNALLLGDSALYLCASSLSNGGGAADTQYFGPGTRLTVL.

CDR3 residues: CASTTDENTEAFF. The CDR3 DNA is TGTGCCAGCACCACGGATGAGAACACTGAAGCTTTCTTT. The chain employs TRBV9 and TRBJ1-1, with D unclear. The CDR3 spans 13 residues. Germline assignment: CDR1 SGDLS and CDR2 YYNGEE. Trimming removed 6 bases from V and 1 base from J, with 10 bases in between.

This clone was found once. This chain joins TRBV5-5 and TRBJ1-5; the D gene is possibly TRBD1 (6 bases). Germline-derived CDR1 and CDR2 are SGHKS and YYEKEE (reference sequence). Trimming removed 0 bases at V and 3 bases at J, with 10 bases between. The CDR3 has 15 amino acids. Here the CDR3 DNA reads TGTGCCAGCAGCTTGGCCACAGGGCACAATCAGCCCCAGCATTTT. Translation: CASSLATGHNQPQHF.

The V call is TRBV27, the J call TRBJ1-2; maybe TRBD1 (5 bases). Trimming left V 0 bases short and J 1 base short, with 9 bases between. Per the germline V gene, CDR1 is MNHEY and CDR2 is SMNVEV (reference sequence). The CDR3 totals 15 residues. CDR3 in amino acids: CASSLSAQGNYGYTF. CDR3 DNA: TGTGCCAGCAGTTTATCAGCGCAGGGTAACTATGGCTACACCTTC.

V gene TRBV14 combines with J gene TRBJ1-1, with D possibly matching TRBD1 (6 bases). From germline, CDR1 is SGHDN and CDR2 FVKESK. CDR3 size: 13 residues. V was cut by 8 bases and J by 4 bases, with 14 bases left in between. The CDR3 sequence is CASDRGRGTEAFF. The CDR3 DNA reads as TGTGCCAGCGATCGGGGGCGAGGCACTGAAGCTTTCTTT.

The genes are TRBV19 and TRBJ1-2, with a possible D match to TRBD1 (5 bases). Germline V gene data show CDR1 as LNHDA and CDR2 as SQIVND (reference sequence). Trimming took 9 bases from V and 3 from J, leaving 11 bases between them. The CDR3 is made up of 12 amino acids. The CDR3 DNA reads as TGTGCCAGCGACAGCCCATACTATGGCTACACCTTC. Protein sequence: CASDSPYYGYTF.

The rearrangement links TRBV11-2 to TRBJ2-7, with 14 bases fitting TRBD2. The CDR3 is made up of 15 amino acids. J was trimmed by 2 bases and V by 5 bases; bases with no gene match: 2. The germline CDR1 and CDR2 sequences are SGHAT and FQNNGV. CDR3 coding DNA: TGTGCCAGCAGCCCGACTAGCGGGGGGGCCTACGAGCAGTACTTC. Residues: CASSPTSGGAYEQYF.

This chain joins TRBV7-8 and TRBJ2-1; 9 nucleotides align to TRBD2. After removal of 3 bases from V and 9 bases from J, the junction contained 6 bases not matched to a gene. Germline lookup yields CDR1 SGHVS and CDR2 FQNEAQ. The CDR3 totals 14 residues. CDR3 in amino acids: CASSFSSGETEQFF. CDR3 DNA: TGTGCCAGCAGCTTCTCTAGCGGGGAGACTGAGCAGTTCTTC.